This TCR beta chain was found in a study of TIL therapy for anti-PD-1-resistant metastatic lung cancer. The immunoSEQ assay was v3. The repertoire was sequenced with immunoSEQ multiplex PCR; TCRdb's copy has only in-frame clones and lacks some. The repertoire includes fewer than 65,000 clones, more than 80% of them detected once, and about 2.8% sits in the top ten. The length of the CDR3 is 12 residues. Germline V gives CDR1 SGHDT, CDR2 YYEEEE. V lost 0 bases to trimming and J lost 10 bases, with 11 bases between them. Time point of the sample: pre-treatment sample, taken before nivolumab and TIL therapy. Enrollment ran from late 2017 to early 2020.

The origin of this receptor is a person aged 25 to 79 with non-small cell lung cancer. The chain has TRBV5-6 and TRBJ2-7, with a tentative D call TRBD2 (5 bases). Source: blood, taken at baseline. CDR3: CASSLGLTAQYF. DNA for the CDR3: TGTGCCAGCAGCTTGGGACTAACAGCACAGTACTTC.